This T cell receptor beta chain appears in the sequencing data of a study of cytomegalovirus exposure and HLA in healthy donors. It was with 60 Vbeta and 13 Jbeta primers that the PCR ran. The data were produced by immunoSEQ multiplex PCR, yet TCRdb's version contains in-frame clones alone and is incomplete. The table has about 200,000 clones, about 79% seen once. This clone showed up just a few times. Sequences were obtained from PBMCs. The TCR sequence derives from a boy between 2 and 10 years old in good health and CMV-seronegative.

The CDR3 DNA sequence: TGTGCCAGCAGCTTAACACTCTCTGGGGCCAACGTCCTGACTTTC. Translating gives CASSLTLSGANVLTF. The chain couples TRBV7-3 to TRBJ2-6; D is undetermined. CDR1 and CDR2 from the germline V gene are SGHTA and FQGTGA. The ends were cut back, 0 bases at V and 0 bases at J, with 3 bases in the middle. CDR3 length equals 15 residues.